These 2 T cell receptor beta chains originate from one sample sequenced in a study of blood T cell repertoires in COVID-19. Using immunoSEQ multiplex PCR, the repertoire was profiled, and TCRdb retains in-frame clones only, with some absent. This sample yields almost 350,000 clones, of which roughly nine tenths are seen a single time; about 3.9% belongs to the top ten. Sample: peripheral blood. These receptors all come from a woman aged 55-75 years with COVID-19, enrolled during active disease.

The chain is built from TRBV28 and TRBJ1-5; the match to TRBD1 covers 8 bases. J lost 5 bases, V lost 6 bases, and 6 bases had no gene match. The CDR3 extends over 14 amino acids. Looked up from germline, CDR1 is MDHEN and CDR2 is SYDVKM. The CDR3 DNA sequence: TGTGCCAGCAGCCCGACAGGGGCCGATCAGCCCCAGCATTTT. This sequence encodes CASSPTGADQPQHF.

The V and J genes are TRBV11-3 and TRBJ2-6; unclear D gene. The germline V and J ends were trimmed by 1 base and 0 bases, with 10 bases remaining between them. CDR3 size: 17 residues. Germline loops: CDR1 SGHNT, CDR2 YENEEA. For the CDR3, the DNA is TGTGCCAGCAGCTTAGGCGGAACCAGCTCTGGGGCCAACGTCCTGACTTTC. Encoded protein: CASSLGGTSSGANVLTF.